The clone carrying this TCR beta chain was seen a few times. The data are from a study of T-cell reconstitution after alpha-beta-depleted transplantation in children. It was with unique molecular identifiers that the TCRbeta library was prepared. TCRdb used MiXCR to reprocess the PCR reads, holding one entry per CDR3 protein. Of about 600,000 distinct CDR3 sequences listed, about 10% were seen once; the top ten hold about 4%. The source was PBMCs from the stem cell graft donor, collected from the stem cell graft. The clonotype was recovered from a human donor who donated a stem cell graft to a child with acute myeloid leukemia.

The CDR3 nucleotides read TGTGCCAGCAGTTTCATTTCGGGATCCGCGTATCAGCCCCAGCATTTT. Protein sequence: CASSFISGSAYQPQHF. The chain joins TRBV28 to TRBJ1-5; D is uncertain. The CDR3 is made up of 16 amino acids. V was trimmed by 3 bases and J by 5 bases, leaving 17 bases between them. CDR1 and CDR2 from the germline V gene are MDHEN and SYDVKM.